This TCR beta chain stems from a study of blood T cells in healthy people across ages (dated by TCRdb to about 2015). Some background on the complete study: Template switching captured roughly one uniquely barcoded TCR beta cDNA molecule per two T cells in model experiments. To track age-related changes in TCR beta repertoire diversity, the study relied on deep sequencing normalized with unique cDNA molecular identifiers. The donors were split into four age groups: young (average 16 years), middle-aged (roughly 42), aged (more than 60) and long-lived (under 85). Donors of different ages were randomly distributed across sequencing lanes to avoid experimental bias. The study analyzed two additional independent replicas of 1 million unique cDNA reads from the same blood draw for two donors, one aged 18 to 30 and one aged 80 or older. Overall results and qualifications from the work: Because donor CMV infection status was unknown, age-related changes in expanded clonotypes were potentially confounded. Observed TCR beta diversity per million T cells fell roughly linearly with age, and a significant reduction was already apparent by age around 40. Total diversity estimates from one million sequenced T cells were considered lower bounds and underestimates. Observed TCR beta diversity correlated strongly with the percentage of naive T cells measured by flow cytometry. Compared with the aged group, the long-lived group had more naive CD4+ T cells, fewer expanded clones and increased TCR diversity, suggesting age selection. Because profiling used bulk unsorted PBMCs, naive and antigen-experienced compartments could not be compared conclusively.

Systemically healthy Caucasian individuals from Russia, 39 in total and aged 6 to 90 years, were included as donors. About 10 milliliters of peripheral blood were collected from each donor into EDTA-treated Vacutainer tubes. Ficoll-Paque density-gradient centrifugation was used to isolate PBMCs, with at least 7 million obtained per sample. Trizol reagent was used to extract total RNA from PBMCs, with at least 5 micrograms per sample. Naive CD45RAhigh/CD27high T cell percentages were measured by flow cytometry on a PBMC aliquot from every donor. About this clonotype: What this receptor recognizes is not known. A read error may account for a junction end that differs from germline.

Including cysteine and phenylalanine, the CDR3 has 13 amino acids. Just CDR3 DNA is preserved here, 39 bases in frame from base 1. From a lookup of the germline V gene (reference sequence), CDR1 and CDR2 are DFQATT and SNEGSKA. The library was prepared using 5' RACE. TCRdb records Illumina HiSeq 2500 as the sequencer. A second PCR of roughly 6 to 12 cycles was run with a J-beta primer mix and a sample-barcoded 5' primer. A unique molecular identifier was introduced onto each TCR beta cDNA molecule by a template-switch 5' adaptor carrying 12 random nucleotides. Each sample yielded at least 2.5 million CDR3-containing paired-end reads. First-strand cDNA synthesis was performed from all RNA using the Mint cDNA synthesis kit, with priming by a TRBC-specific oligonucleotide. Following uracil-DNA glycosylase treatment, a first 18-cycle PCR with universal primers M1SS and BC2_uni_R was performed on all cDNA. In the original analysis: For normalization, 1 million high-quality reads, each with a distinct molecular identifier, were randomly selected from each sample. Reads sharing molecular identifiers were discarded rather than binned into consensus sequences. CDR3 identification, clonotype clustering and error correction used MiTCR with a Q25 quality threshold and the strictest error-elimination algorithm. A nonparametric unseen species model using Euler transformation provided a lower-bound estimate of total TCR beta diversity. In TCRdb, the public reads were trimmed at Q25 with fastp and aligned with MiXCR, with productive beta chains retained. Here each entry gathers all rows of one CDR3 protein and keeps the most common genes and DNA. The V and J calls shown here were made by TCRdb, not taken from the authors' results. This sample lists 950,000 to 1,200,000 distinct CDR3 sequences; about two fifths were detected once. Approximately 14% of the sample comes from the top ten.

Sample: blood. The rearrangement combines TRBV20-1 with TRBJ1-2; 7 junctional bases match TRBD1. The TCR was taken from a man aged 18 to 30 in good health. The CDR3 is CSAKTGKHYSYTF. The DNA reads as follows: TGCAGTGCTAAGACAGGGAAACACTATAGCTACACCTTC.